The clone carrying this T cell receptor beta chain was counted between two and nine times. The antigen is not known. The data belong to a study of T cell responses to AZD1222 COVID-19 vaccine. Points from the study as a whole: Only a handful of AZD1222 recipients, several in all, had baseline seropositivity. Spike was spanned by vaccine-associated CD4 TCRs, which were dominant at 160-218 and 743-854.

Using immunoSEQ multiplex PCR, the repertoire was profiled, and TCRdb retains in-frame clones only, with some absent. Among about 200,000 clones, 85% to 95% were seen once, and the ten largest hold 3.6%. Germline CDR1 reads SGHRS; CDR2 reads YFSETQ. This CDR3 is built from 14 residues. Trimming cost V 0 bases and J 6 bases, with 11 bases left between them. The clonotype was recovered from an adult who received the MenACWY meningococcal vaccine as a control. V and J are TRBV5-1 and TRBJ2-3; D is uncertain. The sample here was peripheral blood, taken 28 days after the second dose of the MenACWY control vaccine. In DNA form, the CDR3 reads TGCGCCAGCAGCTTGGAACAGTTGGTGGATACGCAGTATTTT. It yields the protein CASSLEQLVDTQYF.